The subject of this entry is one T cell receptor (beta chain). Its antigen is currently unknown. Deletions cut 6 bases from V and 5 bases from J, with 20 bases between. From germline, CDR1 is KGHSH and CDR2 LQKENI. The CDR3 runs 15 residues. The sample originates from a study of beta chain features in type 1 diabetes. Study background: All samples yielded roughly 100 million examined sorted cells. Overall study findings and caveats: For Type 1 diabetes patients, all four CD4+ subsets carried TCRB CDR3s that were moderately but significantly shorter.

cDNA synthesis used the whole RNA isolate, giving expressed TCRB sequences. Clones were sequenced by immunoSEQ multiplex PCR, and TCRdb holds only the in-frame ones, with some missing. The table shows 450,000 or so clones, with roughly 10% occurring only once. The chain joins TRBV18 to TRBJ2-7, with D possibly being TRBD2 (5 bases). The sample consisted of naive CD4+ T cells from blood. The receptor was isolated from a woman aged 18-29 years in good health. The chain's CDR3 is CASSPPGSRVHEQYF. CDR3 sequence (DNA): TGTGCCAGCTCGCCCCCGGGGTCCCGCGTCCACGAGCAGTACTTC.